A single sample is the source of the 5 T cell receptor beta chains below, sequenced in a study of T cells in Graves' hyperthyroidism and ophthalmopathy. There were TCR beta CDR3 regions amplified from RNA transcripts. Researchers ran a first-round RT-PCR on the TCR CDR3 using the HTBI primer set. TCRdb re-derived calls from the multiplex PCR reads in MiXCR, one entry per CDR3 protein. Seen here are approximately 420,000 distinct CDR3 sequences, more than 12% observed once, and the top ten hold over 25%. The sequenced material came from blood. These receptors were taken from a woman under 40 with Graves' hyperthyroidism.

The chain links TRBV18 to TRBJ2-1, with D hard to call. Per the germline V gene, CDR1 is KGHSH and CDR2 is LQKENI. The V and J ends lost 0 bases and 4 bases respectively, with 13 bases between them. The CDR3 contains 16 residues. The CDR3 DNA sequence: TGTGCCAGCTCACCACCCGCGGTGGGTCTTTACAATGAGCAGTTCTTC. It is translated as CASSPPAVGLYNEQFF.

This clonotype was seen repeatedly, ten times or more. V usage is TRBV5-1 and J usage is TRBJ2-3, with D possibly matching TRBD1 (5 bases). Per the germline V gene, CDR1 is SGHRS and CDR2 is YFSETQ. The V gene lost 4 bases and the J gene lost 0 bases, with 12 bases spanning the gap. The CDR3 spans 15 residues. CDR3: CASSPRTYSTDTQYF. DNA of the CDR3: TGCGCCAGCAGCCCCCGGACATATAGCACAGATACGCAGTATTTT. The variable domain in full, with the rest retrieved from reference TRBV5-1 and TRBJ2-3, is KAGVTQTPRYLIKTRGQQVTLSCSPISGHRSVSWYQQTPGQGLQFLFEYFSETQRNKGNFPGRFSGRQFSNSRSEMNVSTLELGDSALYLCASSPRTYSTDTQYFGPGTRLTVL.

The chain uses TRBV5-4 and TRBJ1-4; the D is unclear. Germline-derived CDR1 and CDR2 are SGHNT and YYREEE (reference sequence). CDR3 size: 16 residues. Trimming took 2 bases from V and 0 from J, leaving 11 bases between them. The CDR3 sequence: CASSFWSAATNEKLFF. The CDR3 region has the DNA TGTGCCAGCAGCTTTTGGTCGGCTGCAACTAATGAAAAACTGTTTTTT.

As for this clonotype: Possible read error: a much larger clone is one base away. The chain is built from TRBV6-2 or TRBV6-3 and TRBJ2-7; D may be TRBD2 (6 bases). Germline CDR1 and CDR2: MNHEY and SVGEGT. This CDR3 is 18 amino acids long. V was clipped by 6 bases and J by 0 bases, with 24 bases between them. The CDR3 here is CASRNPRGARDGSYEQYF. The DNA for the CDR3 is TGTGCCAGCAGGAACCCCCGCGGGGCGAGGGACGGCTCCTACGAGCAGTACTTC.

There are a few counts of this clonotype. The chain carries TRBV20-1 and TRBJ1-2; the D is unclear. The germline V and J ends were trimmed by 0 bases and 4 bases, with 12 bases remaining between them. The CDR3 is made up of 14 amino acids. The V gene's germline CDR1 is DFQATT and CDR2 SNEGSKA (reference sequence). CDR3 region: CSARDDGLGYGYTF. CDR3 bases: TGCAGTGCTAGAGATGATGGGTTGGGCTATGGCTACACCTTC.